This entry lists 2 T cell receptor beta chains sequenced from one sample in a study of tissue T cells after allogeneic stem cell transplantation. As to time point: mouse harvest day 7 after allogeneic transplant. Tail vein injection delivered 10^7 T-cell-depleted bone marrow cells and 10^6 splenic CD5+ T cells. Profiling relied on immunoSEQ multiplex PCR, and the TCRdb table lists in-frame clones only, not all of them. The repertoire has 8,800 or so clones, about 45% of them found once; the top ten carry 7.1%. The specimen was gut tissue. The receptors stem from a female BALB/c mouse given C57BL/6 T cells with graft-versus-host disease after an allogeneic hematopoietic cell transplant.

As concerns this clone: Gene names and germline refer to mouse. The CDR3 end is not reached by the read, which stops 1 residue before it; the germline J gene fills it in. The V gene is TRBV2, the J gene TRBJ2-7; 8 nucleotides match TRBD1. The CDR3 length is 13 residues. Per germline, CDR1 LGHNA and CDR2 YSYQKL. V lost 2 bases, J lost 5 bases, and 2 bases stayed unmatched. The covered CDR3 bases are TGTGCCAGCAGCCAACAGGGGGCAGATGAACAGTAC. Amino acids: CASSQQGADEQY. The whole CDR3 sequence reads CASSQQGADEQYF.

This clone ranks as medium-sized. The gene names given are mouse names. The read gets to within 1 residue of the CDR3 end, and the germline J gene fills in the rest. The genes are TRBV1 and TRBJ2-1, with D possibly being TRBD1 or TRBD2 (7 bases each). In germline, CDR1 is NSQYPW, CDR2 LRSPGD (reference sequence). V was trimmed by 0 bases and J by 7 bases, leaving 13 bases between them. This CDR3 has 15 amino acids. The CDR3 is CTCSAEGRGGAEQFF. CDR3 DNA (partial): TGCACCTGCAGTGCAGAGGGCAGGGGGGGAGCTGAGCAGTTC.